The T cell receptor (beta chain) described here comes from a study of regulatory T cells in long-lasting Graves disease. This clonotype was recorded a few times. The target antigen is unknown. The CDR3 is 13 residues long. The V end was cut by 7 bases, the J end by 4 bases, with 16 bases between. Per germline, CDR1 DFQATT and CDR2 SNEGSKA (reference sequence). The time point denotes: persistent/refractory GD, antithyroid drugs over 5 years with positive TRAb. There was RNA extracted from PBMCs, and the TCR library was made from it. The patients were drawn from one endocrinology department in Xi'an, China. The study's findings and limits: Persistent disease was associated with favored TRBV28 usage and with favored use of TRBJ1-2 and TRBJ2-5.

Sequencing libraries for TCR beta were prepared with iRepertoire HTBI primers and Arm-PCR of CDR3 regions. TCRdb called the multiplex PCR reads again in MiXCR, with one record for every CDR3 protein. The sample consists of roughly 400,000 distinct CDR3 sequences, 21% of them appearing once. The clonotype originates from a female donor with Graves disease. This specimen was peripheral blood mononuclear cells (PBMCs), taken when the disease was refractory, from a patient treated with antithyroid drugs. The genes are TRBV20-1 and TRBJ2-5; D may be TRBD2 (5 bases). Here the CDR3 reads CSVTGPAGETQYF. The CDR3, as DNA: TGCAGTGTCACGGGCCCTGCGGGAGAGACCCAGTACTTC.